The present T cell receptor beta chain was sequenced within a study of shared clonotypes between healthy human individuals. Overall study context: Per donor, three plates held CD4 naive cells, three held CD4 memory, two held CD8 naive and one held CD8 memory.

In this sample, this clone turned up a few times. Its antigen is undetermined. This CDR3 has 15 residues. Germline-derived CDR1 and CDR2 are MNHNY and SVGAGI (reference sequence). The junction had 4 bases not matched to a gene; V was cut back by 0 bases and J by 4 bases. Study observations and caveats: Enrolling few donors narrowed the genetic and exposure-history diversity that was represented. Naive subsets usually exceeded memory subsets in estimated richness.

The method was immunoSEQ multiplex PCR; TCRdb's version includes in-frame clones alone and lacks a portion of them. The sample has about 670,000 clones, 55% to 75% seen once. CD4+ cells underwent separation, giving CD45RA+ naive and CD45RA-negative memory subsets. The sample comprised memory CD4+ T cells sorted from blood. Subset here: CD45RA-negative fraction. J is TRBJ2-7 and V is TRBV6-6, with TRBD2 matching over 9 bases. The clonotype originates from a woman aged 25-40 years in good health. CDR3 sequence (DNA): TGTGCCAGCAGTTACTCTAGCGGGAGTGGGTACGAGCAGTACTTC. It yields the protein CASSYSSGSGYEQYF.